This T cell receptor beta chain is drawn from a study of vaccination and CD4 T cells after COVID-19. In this sample, this clonotype turned up a few times. This sample's time point: late sampling 161 to 241 days after vaccination in a few convalescent patients. The CDR3 length is 13 residues. V was cut by 0 bases and J by 5 bases, with 7 bases left in between. Germline-derived CDR1 and CDR2 are MNHEY and SVGAGI. TCRdb fed the PCR reads into MiXCR, producing one record per CDR3 protein. Among about 30,000 distinct CDR3 sequences, about 50% were seen once, and the ten largest hold more than 5%. The specimen was CD4+ T cells from blood, collected about 7 months after SARS-CoV-2 vaccination. This receptor was taken from a human donor who had recovered from COVID-19. The chain couples TRBV6-5 to TRBJ1-1; possibly TRBD1 for D (5 bases). CDR3 protein: CASSYSKGTEAFF. The CDR3 nucleotides read TGTGCCAGCAGTTACTCGAAGGGGACTGAAGCTTTCTTT.